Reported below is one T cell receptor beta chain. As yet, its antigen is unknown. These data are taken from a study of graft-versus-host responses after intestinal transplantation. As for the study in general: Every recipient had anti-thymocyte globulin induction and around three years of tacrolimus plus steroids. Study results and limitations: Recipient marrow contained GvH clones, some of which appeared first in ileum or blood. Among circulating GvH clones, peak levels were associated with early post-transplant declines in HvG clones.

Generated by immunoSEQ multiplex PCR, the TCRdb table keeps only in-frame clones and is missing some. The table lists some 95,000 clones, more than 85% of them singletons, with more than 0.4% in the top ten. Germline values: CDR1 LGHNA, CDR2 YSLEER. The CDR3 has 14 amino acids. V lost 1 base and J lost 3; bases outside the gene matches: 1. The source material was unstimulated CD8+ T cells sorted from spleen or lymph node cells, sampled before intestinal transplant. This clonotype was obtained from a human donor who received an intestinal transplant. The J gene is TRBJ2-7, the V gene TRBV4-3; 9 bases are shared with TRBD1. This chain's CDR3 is CASSQVTGGYEQYF. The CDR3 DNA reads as TGCGCCAGCAGCCAAGTGACAGGGGGCTACGAGCAGTACTTC.